This T cell receptor (beta chain) was sequenced for a study of T cell responses to AZD1222 COVID-19 vaccine. Study-level information: Second-dose intervals of approximately 4 or approximately 12 weeks were pooled. Study results and caveats: Regions 160-218 and 743-854 dominated among vaccine-associated CD4 TCRs spanning spike.

Clones were sequenced by immunoSEQ multiplex PCR, and TCRdb holds only the in-frame ones, with some missing. The table records about 160,000 clones, 70% to 90% of them present only once. This CDR3 is built from 14 residues. The germline V and J ends were trimmed by 0 bases and 6 bases, with 12 bases remaining between them. Germline V gene data show CDR1 as LNHNV and CDR2 as YYDKDF (reference sequence). Comments on this clone: As yet, its antigen is unknown.

The chain is built from TRBV15 and TRBJ2-7, with D perhaps matching TRBD1 (5 bases). This TCR was recovered from an adult in good health. The sample consisted of peripheral blood, taken on day 0 of AZD1222 vaccination. The CDR3: CATSREPGQGEQYF. The CDR3 DNA reads as TGTGCCACCAGCAGAGAACCCGGACAAGGCGAGCAGTACTTC.